These 15 T cell receptor beta chains were all obtained from the same sample, sequenced in a study of T cell repertoires in cytomegalovirus infection. TCRdb processed the reads anew with MiXCR; each CDR3 protein has one entry. Here the sample spans about 500,000 distinct CDR3 sequences, 25% to 35% being singletons. These receptors' targets are unknown. The starting material was cultured PBMCs, obtained from culture after CMV antigen stimulation. The source of these receptors is a human donor in good health (CMV status not recorded). Some clones in this sample may be carry-over from other donors' samples.

This clonotype has a handful of counts. J is TRBJ1-2 and V is TRBV12-3 or TRBV12-4; D is possibly TRBD1 (6 bases). The V and J ends lost 1 base and 13 bases respectively, with 10 bases between them. The CDR3 loop spans 11 amino acids. The DNA of the CDR3 is TGTGCCAGCAGTTTAGGGGGGCTCTCCACCTTC. It codes for CASSLGGLSTF.

The rearrangement joins TRBV11-1 to TRBJ2-7, with D possibly being TRBD2 (5 bases). The V and J ends lost 1 base and 3 bases respectively, with 10 bases between them. Germline V gives CDR1 SGHAT, CDR2 FQDESV (reference sequence). This CDR3 is 14 amino acids long. The CDR3 sequence is CASSLDPGIYEQYF. The CDR3 region has the DNA TGTGCCAGCAGCTTAGACCCGGGGATCTACGAGCAGTACTTC.

The chain has TRBV4-3 and TRBJ2-1; 7 bases map to TRBD2. The CDR3 has 15 residues. CDR1 and CDR2 (germline): LGHNA, YSLEER. Germline trimming cut 2 bases from V and 6 bases from J; bases unmatched to any gene: 7. The CDR3 DNA reads as TGCGCCAGCAGCCAATCAGCGGGGTCCGGCAATGAGCAGTTCTTC. It translates to CASSQSAGSGNEQFF.

V gene TRBV25-1 combines with J gene TRBJ2-3, with TRBD1 matching over 8 bases. The CDR3 runs to 16 residues. The trim removed 0 bases at V and 7 bases at J, leaving 9 bases unmatched. The V gene's germline CDR1 is MGHDK and CDR2 SYGVNS. The CDR3 spells CASSEYSLQGANTQYF. Written as DNA, the CDR3 is TGTGCCAGCAGTGAATATTCTCTCCAGGGGGCGAATACGCAGTATTTT.

J is TRBJ2-4 and V is TRBV7-2, with a tentative D call TRBD2 (5 bases). Per the germline V gene, CDR1 is SGHTA and CDR2 is FQGNSA. Trimming took off 5 bases at V and 0 bases at J, with 20 bases between the two ends. The CDR3 sequence is 18 residues long. The CDR3 DNA sequence: TGTGCCAGCAGCCCGTATGGGCCCAGCGGACTAGCCAAAAACATTCAGTACTTC. Encoded protein: CASSPYGPSGLAKNIQYF.

There are many counts of this clonotype. The chain joins TRBV7-2 to TRBJ2-5; D perhaps matches TRBD2 (7 bases). Germline CDR1 is SGHTA and CDR2 is FQGNSA. The CDR3 loop spans 15 amino acids. Trimming removed 10 bases from V and 2 bases from J, with 20 bases in between. DNA of the CDR3: TGTGCCACCCAGCGCCGGGGGGCGGGACAAGAGACCCAGTACTTC. Amino acids: CATQRRGAGQETQYF.

This chain connects TRBV30 to TRBJ1-2; no clear D gene. CDR1 and CDR2 (germline): GTSNPN, SVGIG (reference sequence). The CDR3 is made up of 14 amino acids. The V gene lost 3 bases and the J gene lost 4 bases, with 15 bases spanning the gap. The CDR3 region is CAWSQIPDAYGYTF. CDR3 in DNA: TGTGCCTGGAGCCAAATCCCGGACGCCTATGGCTACACCTTC.

This clonotype was observed a handful of times. The chain is built from TRBV7-2 and TRBJ1-4, with D hard to call. Germline CDR1 is SGHTA and CDR2 is FQGNSA. The CDR3 covers 15 residues. With 2 bases removed from V and 4 bases from J, the gap between germline ends came to 11 bases. In DNA, the CDR3 is TGTGCCAGCAGCTTAAGACCTTCCTTTAATGAAAAACTGTTTTTT. Protein sequence: CASSLRPSFNEKLFF.

The rearrangement joins TRBV28 to TRBJ2-7, with TRBD1 matching over 10 bases. The germline gives CDR1 MDHEN, CDR2 SYDVKM. CDR3 size: 15 residues. The V and J ends lost 7 bases and 1 base, in that order; junction bases with no gene match: 7. The CDR3 DNA is TGTGCCAGCACAAAGGGACAGGGGACTTCCTACGAGCAGTACTTC. This translates into CASTKGQGTSYEQYF. The complete variable domain, with remaining parts taken from reference TRBV28 and TRBJ2-7, reads DVKVTQSSRYLVKRTGEKVFLECVQDMDHENMFWYRQDPGLGLRLIYFSYDVKMKEKGDIPEGYSVSREKKERFSLILESASTNQTSMYLCASTKGQGTSYEQYFGPGTRLTVT.

This clonotype was counted many times. V gene TRBV7-2 combines with J gene TRBJ2-1; 11 nucleotides align to TRBD2. Looked up from germline, CDR1 is SGHTA and CDR2 is FQGNSA. V was clipped by 6 bases and J by 14 bases; unmatched bases: 6. The CDR3 loop spans 12 amino acids. For the CDR3, the DNA is TGTGCCAGCAGTGTTAGCGGGAGGGGCGAGTTCTTC. It encodes CASSVSGRGEFF.

In its sample, this clonotype was seen a few times. The rearrangement uses TRBV20-1 and TRBJ2-1; weak D call: TRBD2 (5 bases). The CDR3 is 16 amino acids. Germline-derived CDR1 and CDR2 are DFQATT and SNEGSKA (reference sequence). V lost 6 bases and J lost 2, with 20 bases in between. For the CDR3, the DNA is TGCAGTGCAATGGACTTCTACGCTGAACCCTACAATGAGCAGTTCTTC. Translated: CSAMDFYAEPYNEQFF.

This clonotype was counted only a few times. J is TRBJ2-7 and V is TRBV7-9; D gene uncertain. The V and J ends lost 5 bases and 8 bases respectively, with 10 bases between them. The CDR3 is made up of 11 amino acids. The germline V gene encodes CDR1 SEHNR and CDR2 FQNEAQ (reference sequence). The CDR3 nucleotides are TGTGCCAGCAGCCCCCTAAGACAGCAGTACTTC. Translating it yields CASSPLRQQYF.

In its sample, this clonotype was seen a few times. This rearrangement joins TRBV7-2 to TRBJ1-6; no firm D call. V was clipped by 5 bases and J by 8 bases, with 10 bases between them. Germline V CDR1 and CDR2: SGHTA, FQGNSA. The CDR3 sequence is 13 residues long. CDR3 sequence (DNA): TGTGCCAGCAGCCCTCTAGCAGATTCACCCCTCCACTTT. Translation gives CASSPLADSPLHF.

The chain links TRBV20-1 to TRBJ1-1; D unresolved. The CDR3 runs to 13 residues. Trimming pared 6 bases from V and 0 bases from J, leaving 11 bases between. The germline gives CDR1 DFQATT, CDR2 SNEGSKA (reference sequence). The CDR3 is CSAETIVNTEAFF. CDR3 nucleotide sequence: TGCAGTGCCGAAACTATTGTGAACACTGAAGCTTTCTTT.

The J gene is TRBJ2-7, the V gene TRBV5-8; D call uncertain. The V and J ends lost 0 bases and 2 bases respectively, with 15 bases between them. The V gene's germline CDR1 is SGHTS and CDR2 YDEGEE. The CDR3 has 16 residues. CDR3 bases: TGTGCCAGCAGCTTGGTAACTGGCGGACCTCCCTACGAGCAGTACTTC. This encodes CASSLVTGGPPYEQYF.